The source of this T cell receptor (beta chain) is a study of cytomegalovirus exposure and HLA in healthy donors. The PCR used 60 Vbeta and 13 Jbeta primers. Repertoires were generated with immunoSEQ multiplex PCR, while TCRdb's copy carries only in-frame clones and drops some. The sample contains 150,000 to 200,000 clones, roughly 80% of which appear only once. CDR1 and CDR2 (germline): SGHTA, FQGTGA. This CDR3 spans 16 amino acids. V was cut by 9 bases and J by 0 bases, with 15 bases left in between. Material: PBMCs. This clonotype was sampled from a man in his fifties or sixties in good health and CMV-seronegative. The chain recombines TRBV7-3 with TRBJ2-6, with D unresolved. The CDR3 region has the DNA TGTGCCAGTTCACGCGAACCATCCTCTGGGGCCAACGTCCTGACTTTC. Protein product: CASSREPSSGANVLTF. Combining the CDR3 with reference TRBV7-3 and TRBJ2-6 gives the whole variable domain GAGVSQTPSNKVTEKGKYVELRCDPISGHTALYWYRQSLGQGPEFLIYFQGTGAADDSGLPNDRFFAVRPEGSVSTLKIQRTERGDSAVYLCASSREPSSGANVLTFGAGSRLTVL.